The 9 T cell receptor beta chains below come from one sample, sequenced in a study of cytomegalovirus exposure and HLA in healthy donors (dated by TCRdb to 2016 to 2017). The method behind the library was the immunoSEQ multiplex PCR assay. For the multiplex PCR, a mixture combining 60 forward primers for TCR Vbeta segments and 13 reverse primers for TCR Jbeta segments was used. In TCRdb, the immuneACCESS table is reduced to in-frame sequences with V and J assigned. These tables do not hold every clone; where another copy was compared, an unresolved V gene accounts for under half, and the others remain unexplained. This sample comprises some 170,000 clones, approximately 81% of them detected only once. The top ten hold approximately 7% of the sample. The sequencing input was PBMCs. These receptors were taken from a woman aged 30 to 39 in good health and CMV-seropositive.

CDR3 amino acids: CASSSPAGGTYEQYF. CDR3 coding DNA: TGTGCCAGTAGTTCCCCTGCGGGGGGCACCTACGAGCAGTACTTC. The chain links TRBV19 to TRBJ2-7, with 8 bases matching TRBD2. The length of the CDR3 is 15 residues. Per germline, CDR1 LNHDA and CDR2 SQIVND (reference sequence). With V trimmed by 5 bases and J by 2 bases, 8 bases remained unmatched.

This clone was counted only a few times. V and J are TRBV5-5 and TRBJ1-1, with a weak D call TRBD1 (5 bases). CDR3 size: 13 residues. The V and J ends lost 4 bases and 1 base respectively, with 8 bases between them. Germline V CDR1 and CDR2: SGHKS, YYEKEE (reference sequence). CDR3 in DNA: TGTGCCAGCAGCCTCGACAGGAACACTGAAGCTTTCTTT. Its translation is CASSLDRNTEAFF.

This clone appeared a single time. The rearrangement links TRBV9 to TRBJ1-2; D is perhaps TRBD1 (5 bases). The CDR3 contains 16 residues. Germline V gives CDR1 SGDLS, CDR2 YYNGEE. V lost 0 bases to trimming and J lost 0 bases, with 12 bases between them. CDR3 sequence reads: CASSVDLAGSNYGYTF. In nucleotides, the CDR3 is TGTGCCAGCAGCGTAGATTTGGCAGGGTCTAACTATGGCTACACCTTC.

The chain employs TRBV7-7 and TRBJ2-3, with D hard to call. This CDR3 region has 14 residues. The germline CDR1 and CDR2 sequences are SSHAT and FNYEAQ (reference sequence). Trimming left V 5 bases short and J 1 base short, with 10 bases between. Here the CDR3 reads CASSPTQGTDTQYF. The CDR3 bases are TGTGCCAGCAGCCCAACCCAGGGCACAGATACGCAGTATTTT.

This chain joins TRBV19 and TRBJ1-5; 9 bases align to TRBD1. Trimming cost V 3 bases and J 4 bases; bases outside gene matches: 16. CDR1 is LNHDA and CDR2 is SQIVND in the germline V gene (reference sequence). There are 19 residues in the CDR3. CDR3 DNA: TGTGCCAGTAGTATCCACAGGGGGCGCGCAGAGAGAAGTAATCAGCCCCAGCATTTT. This translates into CASSIHRGRAERSNQPQHF.

This CDR3 is CASSQDPGRDKHEQYF. The CDR3 nucleotides are TGCGCCAGCAGCCAAGACCCCGGCCGGGACAAACACGAGCAGTACTTC. This chain links TRBV4-3 with TRBJ2-7; TRBD1 is a possible D gene (6 bases). Germline loops: CDR1 LGHNA, CDR2 YSLEER. The CDR3 has 16 residues. V lost 0 bases and J lost 5, with 17 bases in between.

This clone was observed a few times. The chain is built from TRBV7-2 and TRBJ1-5; D is perhaps TRBD1 (5 bases). V was clipped by 5 bases and J by 5 bases, with 7 bases between them. The CDR3 length is 12 residues. Per germline, CDR1 SGHTA and CDR2 FQGNSA. The CDR3 reads CASSDRDQPQHF. The CDR3 DNA is TGTGCCAGCAGCGACAGAGATCAGCCCCAGCATTTT.

Only a few counts were recorded for this clone. As DNA, the CDR3 is TGTGCCAGCAGTTTACAGGGATGGGGTGAAGCTTTCTTT. Protein sequence: CASSLQGWGEAFF. The J gene is TRBJ1-1, the V gene TRBV27; D is perhaps TRBD1 (5 bases). The CDR3 runs to 13 residues. CDR1 MNHEY and CDR2 SMNVEV come from the germline V gene (reference sequence). V lost 2 bases and J 7 bases, leaving 11 bases between the germline ends.

The chain carries TRBV2 and TRBJ1-1, with TRBD1 matching over 7 bases. The CDR3 spans 13 residues. The germline V gene encodes CDR1 SNHLY and CDR2 FYNNEI. V shed 6 bases, J shed 3 bases, and the junction held 4 bases outside the gene matches. CDR3 protein: CASSSGQDTEAFF. The CDR3 bases are TGTGCCAGCAGCTCCGGACAGGACACTGAAGCTTTCTTT.